One sample yielded the 9 T cell receptor beta chains listed below, sequenced in a study of cytomegalovirus exposure and HLA in healthy donors (dated 2017 in TCRdb). The method was the immunoSEQ multiplex PCR assay. For the multiplex PCR, a mixture combining 60 forward primers for TCR Vbeta segments and 13 reverse primers for TCR Jbeta segments was used. What TCRdb holds here is the immuneACCESS table cut down to in-frame rearrangements. Part of the clones is not present; checked against another copy, under half of the missing clones reflect an unresolved V gene, and the others are unexplained. In all, the sample holds fewer than 200,000 clones, and 80% of those were seen once. Clones ranked in the top ten supply about 4.5% of the sample. Sequenced material: PBMCs. These receptor sequences come from a man aged 25-45 years in good health and CMV-seronegative.

This clone was recorded once. The chain employs TRBV7-8 and TRBJ2-7; no reliable D call. V lost 2 bases and J lost 7, with 15 bases in between. Germline lookup yields CDR1 SGHVS and CDR2 FQNEAQ. The CDR3 is made up of 14 amino acids. CDR3 region: CASSLSNGLREQYF. In DNA, the CDR3 is TGTGCCAGCAGCTTATCTAACGGGTTGAGGGAGCAGTACTTC.

This rearrangement joins TRBV14 to TRBJ2-7, with D unresolved. Germline V gives CDR1 SGHDN, CDR2 FVKESK. The CDR3 length is 13 residues. V was clipped by 6 bases and J by 2 bases, with 11 bases between them. CDR3 DNA: TGTGCCAGCAGGGTTACGGGTACCTACGAGCAGTACTTC. It encodes CASRVTGTYEQYF.

The chain is built from TRBV6-5 and TRBJ1-4; TRBD1 matches at 9 bases. V dropped 2 bases and J dropped 7; count of bases not matched to a gene: 8. The CDR3 contains 16 residues. The germline CDR1 and CDR2 sequences are MNHEY and SVGAGI. CDR3 sequence reads: CASSYRSGTGSEKLFF. The CDR3 coding sequence is TGTGCCAGCAGTTACCGCTCCGGGACAGGGTCTGAAAAACTGTTTTTT.

This chain connects TRBV29-1 to TRBJ2-5; TRBD2 matches at 9 bases. The DNA matches TRBJ2-7 better at its end, which makes the J call doubtful. Germline assignment: CDR1 SQVTM and CDR2 ANQGSEA. The CDR3 extends over 16 amino acids. The CDR3 spells CSVGGSGGKFAYEQYF. In DNA form, the CDR3 reads TGCAGCGTTGGTGGTAGCGGGGGAAAATTTGCCTACGAGCAGTACTTC.

The gene calls are TRBV7-3 and TRBJ2-5; maybe TRBD2 (5 bases). Between the trimmed V and J ends, which lost 3 bases and 3 bases, there was a span of 11 bases. The length of the CDR3 is 14 residues. Germline V gene lookup returns CDR1 SGHTA and CDR2 FQGTGA. The CDR3 nucleotides read TGTGCCAGCAGCTTGAGCGGCAGTAAAGAGACCCAGTACTTC. As protein: CASSLSGSKETQYF.

V and J are TRBV4-1 and TRBJ2-1; TRBD2 matches 7 bases. Germline V gives CDR1 MGHRA, CDR2 YSYEKL. The CDR3 contains 16 residues. After removal of 6 bases from V and 7 bases from J, the junction contained 15 bases not matched to a gene. The CDR3 DNA reads as TGCGCCAGCAGTCCCTTGGGGGGGAGGGCCGAAAATGAGCAGTTCTTC. Translating it yields CASSPLGGRAENEQFF.

The rearrangement joins TRBV6-1 to TRBJ1-5, with D perhaps TRBD1 (5 bases). Germline V gene lookup returns CDR1 MNHNS and CDR2 SASEGT. V was shortened by 4 bases and J by 6 bases, with 13 bases between the two germline ends. This CDR3 contains 14 residues. The CDR3 bases are TGTGCCAGCAGTGGAGCCAGACAGACTCAGCCCCAGCATTTT. The encoded protein is CASSGARQTQPQHF.

This chain uses TRBV28 with TRBJ1-5; D is perhaps TRBD1 (5 bases). V was trimmed by 3 bases and J by 2 bases, leaving 11 bases between them. CDR3 length: 15 residues. The germline V gene encodes CDR1 MDHEN and CDR2 SYDVKM. The CDR3 spells CASSLGGGGNQPQHF. The DNA for the CDR3 is TGTGCCAGCAGTTTGGGGGGAGGAGGCAATCAGCCCCAGCATTTT.

The chain employs TRBV5-1 and TRBJ2-5; tentative D call: TRBD2 (5 bases). Germline V gene sequence: CDR1 SGHRS, CDR2 YFSETQ. The CDR3 covers 16 residues. V was pared by 4 bases and J by 5 bases, with 21 bases between. CDR3: CASSPGIVRPGETQYF. CDR3 coding DNA: TGCGCCAGCAGCCCCGGGATCGTCAGGCCGGGGGAGACCCAGTACTTC. The variable domain in full, with the rest retrieved from reference TRBV5-1 and TRBJ2-5, is KAGVTQTPRYLIKTRGQQVTLSCSPISGHRSVSWYQQTPGQGLQFLFEYFSETQRNKGNFPGRFSGRQFSNSRSEMNVSTLELGDSALYLCASSPGIVRPGETQYFGPGTRLLVL.